Each of the 31 T cell receptor beta chains below was sequenced from the same sample in a study of shared clonotypes between healthy human individuals. Profiling relied on immunoSEQ multiplex PCR, and the TCRdb table lists in-frame clones only, not all of them. Of over 850,000 clones listed, about 84% are singletons. Input material: memory CD4+ T cells from PBMCs. Described subset: CD45RA-negative fraction. The receptors were sampled from a man younger than 30 in good health. Some clones in this sample may be carry-over from other donors' samples.

The J gene is TRBJ1-2, the V gene TRBV7-9; D gene ambiguous. V lost 0 bases and J lost 8, with 10 bases in between. In germline, CDR1 is SEHNR, CDR2 FQNEAQ (reference sequence). The CDR3 loop spans 13 amino acids. The CDR3 DNA is TGTGCCAGCAGCTTAGCGTCCGGGCTCGGCTACACCTTC. Its translation is CASSLASGLGYTF.

This chain connects TRBV19 to TRBJ1-5, with 8 bases identical to TRBD1. V shed 5 bases, J shed 10 bases, and the junction held 7 bases outside the gene matches. The CDR3 has 13 residues. Germline assignment: CDR1 LNHDA and CDR2 SQIVND (reference sequence). The CDR3 sequence is CASSDRGKGPQHF. The DNA of the CDR3 is TGTGCCAGTAGTGACAGGGGAAAAGGACCCCAGCATTTT.

The chain recombines TRBV27 with TRBJ2-7, with D possibly being TRBD1 or TRBD2 (5 bases each). Between the trimmed V and J ends, which lost 2 bases and 2 bases, there was a span of 13 bases. From germline, CDR1 is MNHEY and CDR2 SMNVEV (reference sequence). The CDR3 is made up of 15 amino acids. The CDR3 loop is CASSLGRVGAYEQYF. CDR3 coding DNA: TGTGCCAGCAGTTTAGGCAGGGTGGGGGCCTACGAGCAGTACTTC.

This clone was detected once. The chain uses TRBV11-1 and TRBJ2-5; 7 positions agree with TRBD2. Germline trimming cut 4 bases from V and 5 bases from J; bases unmatched to any gene: 4. The length of the CDR3 is 13 residues. Germline-derived CDR1 and CDR2 are SGHAT and FQDESV (reference sequence). CDR3 sequence (DNA): TGTGCCAGCAGCTCCCCGGGGGGTGAGACCCAGTACTTC. It is translated as CASSSPGGETQYF.

V is TRBV27 and J is TRBJ2-3; D gene uncertain. Trimming shortened V by 7 bases and J by 0 bases, and 8 bases separated the two germline ends. The CDR3 has 13 amino acids. Germline values: CDR1 MNHEY, CDR2 SMNVEV (reference sequence). The CDR3 nucleotides are TGTGCCAGCAAGATCGGGAGCACAGATACGCAGTATTTT. As protein: CASKIGSTDTQYF.

V is TRBV7-3 and J is TRBJ2-5; no clear D gene. This CDR3 comprises 13 residues. CDR1 and CDR2 (germline): SGHTA, FQGTGA. Trimming took off 3 bases at V and 3 bases at J, with 8 bases between the two ends. The CDR3 sequence is CASSFDGEETQYF. As DNA, the CDR3 is TGTGCCAGCAGCTTCGACGGAGAAGAGACCCAGTACTTC.

The chain joins TRBV18 to TRBJ1-1; tentatively, D is TRBD1 (6 bases). Looked up from germline, CDR1 is KGHSH and CDR2 is LQKENI. CDR3 length equals 15 residues. V was cut by 5 bases and J by 4 bases, with 17 bases left in between. The DNA of the CDR3 is TGTGCCAGCTCAACCGGGGGGGGCGAAGGCACTGAAGCTTTCTTT. It codes for CASSTGGGEGTEAFF.

The chain couples TRBV4-3 to TRBJ1-4; possible D gene TRBD1, 6 bases. CDR1 is LGHNA and CDR2 is YSLEER in the germline V gene. The CDR3 has 16 amino acids. The V gene lost 2 bases and the J gene lost 8 bases, with 18 bases spanning the gap. The CDR3 loop reads CASSQSRGAVLEKLFF. In DNA form, the CDR3 reads TGCGCCAGCAGCCAAAGTCGGGGGGCGGTTCTGGAAAAACTGTTTTTT.

The chain employs TRBV30 and TRBJ1-3; D gene ambiguous. Germline V gene lookup returns CDR1 GTSNPN and CDR2 SVGIG (reference sequence). This CDR3 is built from 12 residues. V was clipped by 5 bases and J by 0 bases, with 5 bases between them. CDR3 residues: CAWRPSGNTIYF. The CDR3 nucleotides are TGTGCCTGGCGCCCCTCTGGAAACACCATATATTTT.

CDR3 region: CASSPNRQRPETQYF. Here the CDR3 DNA reads TGTGCCAGCTCACCCAACCGACAGCGCCCAGAGACCCAGTACTTC. The chain joins TRBV18 to TRBJ2-5; a weak D match, TRBD1 (5 bases). V shed 3 bases and J shed 4 bases, with 15 bases lying between them. There are 15 residues in the CDR3. CDR1 and CDR2 (germline): KGHSH, LQKENI.

This clone has a single count. The genes are TRBV28 and TRBJ2-3; 9 nucleotides agree with TRBD2. With V trimmed by 5 bases and J by 0 bases, 6 bases remained unmatched. Germline CDR1 MDHEN, CDR2 SYDVKM. The CDR3 totals 16 residues. The CDR3 sequence: CASSAAGGSSTDTQYF. The CDR3 nucleotides are TGTGCCAGCAGTGCTGCGGGAGGGTCTAGCACAGATACGCAGTATTTT.

The chain carries TRBV5-1 and TRBJ1-2; TRBD1 is a possible D gene (5 bases). The V end lost 4 bases, the J end lost 6 bases, and 13 bases lay between the germline ends. This CDR3 contains 13 residues. Germline lookup yields CDR1 SGHRS and CDR2 YFSETQ. The CDR3 region is CASSEGRGDGYTF. The CDR3 region has the DNA TGCGCCAGCAGCGAAGGACGGGGGGATGGCTACACCTTC. The variable domain in full, completed from reference TRBV5-1 and TRBJ1-2, reads KAGVTQTPRYLIKTRGQQVTLSCSPISGHRSVSWYQQTPGQGLQFLFEYFSETQRNKGNFPGRFSGRQFSNSRSEMNVSTLELGDSALYLCASSEGRGDGYTFGSGTRLTVV.

The J gene is TRBJ1-5, the V gene TRBV2; D remains ambiguous. CDR1 and CDR2 from the germline V gene are SNHLY and FYNNEI. V lost 3 bases and J lost 4, with 13 bases in between. The CDR3 is 15 amino acids. CDR3 protein: CASSDYLVLNQPQHF. For the CDR3, the DNA is TGTGCCAGCAGTGATTATCTTGTTCTGAATCAGCCCCAGCATTTT.

This clone was seen many times. V is TRBV10-1 and J is TRBJ2-7; perhaps TRBD2 as D (5 bases). The CDR3 is made up of 14 amino acids. Trimming left V 5 bases short and J 2 bases short, with 13 bases between. The V gene's germline CDR1 is WNHNN and CDR2 SYGVQD (reference sequence). CDR3 sequence reads: CASSSTMGAYEQYF. DNA for the CDR3: TGCGCCAGCAGTAGCACAATGGGAGCCTACGAGCAGTACTTC.

The rearrangement joins TRBV15 to TRBJ1-5; D remains ambiguous. V lost 5 bases and J lost 0, with 17 bases in between. The CDR3 consists of 17 residues. Germline-derived CDR1 and CDR2 are LNHNV and YYDKDF (reference sequence). The CDR3 coding sequence is TGTGCCACCAGCCCGAAGGGTAGTCGAGGTAGCAATCAGCCCCAGCATTTT. It specifies CATSPKGSRGSNQPQHF.

This rearrangement joins TRBV6-6 to TRBJ1-5; D is uncertain. CDR1 and CDR2 from the germline V gene are MNHNY and SVGAGI (reference sequence). Trimming removed 2 bases from V and 6 bases from J, with 11 bases in between. The CDR3 covers 14 residues. The chain's CDR3 is CASSYPAVGQPQHF. The CDR3 DNA reads as TGTGCCAGCAGTTACCCTGCTGTTGGTCAGCCCCAGCATTTT.

Here the CDR3 DNA reads TGTGCCAGTACCGGGGCCCGCTATGGCTACACCTTC. This codes for CASTGARYGYTF. This chain links TRBV19 with TRBJ1-2; perhaps TRBD1 as D (5 bases). The germline V gene encodes CDR1 LNHDA and CDR2 SQIVND (reference sequence). CDR3 length: 12 residues. V lost 7 bases, J lost 4 bases, and 10 bases lay in between.

In this sample, this clone turned up once. This rearrangement joins TRBV4-1 to TRBJ2-1; TRBD2 aligns across 14 bases. The CDR3 runs 21 residues. V shed 3 bases, J shed 0 bases, and the junction held 13 bases outside the gene matches. Per the germline V gene, CDR1 is MGHRA and CDR2 is YSYEKL. CDR3 amino acids: CASSHTGTYGTSGSSYNEQFF. The CDR3 DNA follows: TGCGCCAGCAGCCACACAGGGACATACGGGACTAGCGGGAGCTCCTACAATGAGCAGTTCTTC.

CDR3 sequence: CASSRSTGEDEQYF. CDR3 nucleotides: TGTGCCAGCTCACGCTCGACAGGGGAAGACGAGCAGTACTTC. The chain employs TRBV18 and TRBJ2-7, with 8 bases matching TRBD1. Germline V gives CDR1 KGHSH, CDR2 LQKENI. This CDR3 has 14 residues. Trimming at V came to 4 bases and at J to 5 bases, leaving 7 bases not matched to a gene.

DNA for the CDR3: TGTGCCATCAGTGAGTGGGCCTCGAGCACCGGGGAGCTGTTTTTT. Residues: CAISEWASSTGELFF. This rearrangement joins TRBV10-3 to TRBJ2-2; no clear D. The CDR3 is 15 amino acids. V gave up 1 base and J gave up 4 bases, with 10 bases separating them. The germline V gene has CDR1 ENHRY and CDR2 SYGVKD.

This clone appeared a few times. The chain joins TRBV5-1 to TRBJ2-2; D perhaps matches TRBD1 (5 bases). V lost 1 base, J lost 3 bases, and 10 bases lay in between. The CDR3 has 15 amino acids. Germline lookup yields CDR1 SGHRS and CDR2 YFSETQ. The CDR3 nucleotides read TGCGCCAGCAGCTTGAGGAAAGGGGACACCGGGGAGCTGTTTTTT. It yields the protein CASSLRKGDTGELFF.

The J gene is TRBJ1-2, the V gene TRBV6-6; no clear D gene. Germline CDR1 is MNHNY and CDR2 is SVGAGI (reference sequence). V lost 6 bases and J lost 4, with 12 bases in between. The CDR3 consists of 13 residues. CDR3 coding DNA: TGTGCCAGCAGCCAGCGTGGAGGCTATGGCTACACCTTC. Translated: CASSQRGGYGYTF.

This clone was detected a few times. This chain joins TRBV19 and TRBJ2-1; D is perhaps TRBD1 (5 bases). Germline V gives CDR1 LNHDA, CDR2 SQIVND (reference sequence). The V end lost 3 bases, the J end lost 10 bases, and 16 bases lay between the germline ends. The CDR3 totals 14 residues. The DNA of the CDR3 is TGTGCCAGTAGTATGGTTGTAGGGGTTGGGGAGCAGTTCTTC. Protein: CASSMVVGVGEQFF. The full variable domain, completed using reference TRBV19 and TRBJ2-1, is DGGITQSPKYLFRKEGQNVTLSCEQNLNHDAMYWYRQDPGQGLRLIYYSQIVNDFQKGDIAEGYSVSREKKESFPLTVTSAQKNPTAFYLCASSMVVGVGEQFFGPGTRLTVL.

The V and J genes are TRBV9 and TRBJ2-1; 7 bases align to TRBD2. There are 17 residues in the CDR3. V dropped 0 bases and J dropped 7; count of bases not matched to a gene: 13. Germline V CDR1 and CDR2: SGDLS, YYNGEE. The CDR3 DNA is TGTGCCAGCAGCGTAGATCCGATGGGTCAAGCGGGGAATGAGCAGTTCTTC. As protein: CASSVDPMGQAGNEQFF.

The rearrangement links TRBV4-3 to TRBJ1-2; 12 nucleotides align to TRBD1. CDR3 length: 15 residues. With V trimmed by 4 bases and J by 4 bases, 4 bases remained unmatched. CDR1 and CDR2 from the germline V gene are LGHNA and YSLEER. CDR3 DNA: TGCGCCAGCAGCCCGGGGACAGGGGGCAGCTATGGCTACACCTTC. Translated, it gives CASSPGTGGSYGYTF.

The gene calls are TRBV5-1 and TRBJ1-1, with unresolved D. CDR3 length: 13 residues. CDR1 is SGHRS and CDR2 is YFSETQ in the germline V gene. V was pared by 5 bases and J by 12 bases, with 20 bases between. The CDR3 DNA sequence: TGCGCCAGCAGTGCTGAGGGCGAAAAACCGTCTTTCTTT. This encodes CASSAEGEKPSFF.

About this clone: This CDR3 is also generated by other DNA sequences in the sample. The chain carries TRBV5-1 and TRBJ1-1; tentatively, D is TRBD1 (5 bases). Germline V gene lookup returns CDR1 SGHRS and CDR2 YFSETQ. Trimming cost V 1 base and J 1 base, with 8 bases left between them. The CDR3 covers 14 residues. DNA for the CDR3: TGCGCCAGCAGCTTGCAGGGCGCGAACACTGAAGCTTTCTTT. It specifies CASSLQGANTEAFF.

The chain carries TRBV6-5 and TRBJ1-1; tentative D call: TRBD1 (5 bases). The CDR3 covers 14 residues. Trimming took 6 bases from V and 2 from J, leaving 13 bases between them. Germline V gene sequence: CDR1 MNHEY, CDR2 SVGAGI. This CDR3 reads CASRQWTPNTEAFF. The DNA for the CDR3 is TGTGCCAGCAGACAATGGACACCTAACACTGAAGCTTTCTTT.

The chain combines TRBV29-1 with TRBJ1-1; 8 nucleotides match TRBD1. The CDR3 has 13 amino acids. Germline V CDR1 and CDR2: SQVTM, ANQGSEA. The junction had 8 bases not matched to a gene; V was cut back by 7 bases and J by 4 bases. CDR3 in amino acids: CSGEDRVSTEAFF. Written as DNA, the CDR3 is TGCAGCGGGGAGGACAGGGTGAGCACTGAAGCTTTCTTT.

As DNA, the CDR3 is TGTGCCAGCAGTACCCGGGACGCCACCTACGAGCAGTACTTC. Residues: CASSTRDATYEQYF. This chain links TRBV27 with TRBJ2-7; the D gene could be TRBD1 or TRBD2 (5 bases each). V shed 5 bases and J shed 2 bases, with 13 bases lying between them. CDR3 length: 14 amino acids. Germline assignment: CDR1 MNHEY and CDR2 SMNVEV (reference sequence).

V gene TRBV6-1 combines with J gene TRBJ1-5; no firm D call. CDR1 MNHNS and CDR2 SASEGT come from the germline V gene. V was trimmed by 2 bases and J by 5 bases, leaving 10 bases between them. The CDR3 has 14 residues. CDR3 DNA sequence: TGTGCCAGCAGTGAATTCGGGTCAGATCAGCCCCAGCATTTT. This encodes CASSEFGSDQPQHF.